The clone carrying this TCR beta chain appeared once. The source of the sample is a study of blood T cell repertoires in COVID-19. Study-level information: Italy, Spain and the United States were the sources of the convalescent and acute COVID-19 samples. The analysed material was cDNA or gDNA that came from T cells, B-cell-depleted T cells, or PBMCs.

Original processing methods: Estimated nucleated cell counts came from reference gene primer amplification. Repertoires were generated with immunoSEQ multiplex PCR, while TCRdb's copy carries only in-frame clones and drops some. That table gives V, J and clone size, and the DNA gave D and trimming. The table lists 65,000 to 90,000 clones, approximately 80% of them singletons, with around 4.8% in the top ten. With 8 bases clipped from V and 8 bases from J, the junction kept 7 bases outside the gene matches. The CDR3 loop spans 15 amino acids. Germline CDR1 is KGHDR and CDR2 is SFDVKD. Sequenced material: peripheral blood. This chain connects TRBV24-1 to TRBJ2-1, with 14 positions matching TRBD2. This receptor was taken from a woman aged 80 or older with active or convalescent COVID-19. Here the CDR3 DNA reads TGTGCCACCACGACTAGCGGGAGGGCAGGCTATGAGCAGTTCTTC. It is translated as CATTTSGRAGYEQFF.